The rows below give T cell receptor beta chains drawn from one sample of a study of vaccination effects on CD4 cells after COVID-19. Clones were sequenced by immunoSEQ multiplex PCR, and TCRdb holds only the in-frame ones, with some missing. The sample records about 72,000 clones, about 81% being singletons. The antigens these receptors bind are not known. The source material was CD4+ T cells from PBMCs cultured with HCoV-229E spike peptides, sampled after COVID-19 vaccination. These receptor sequences come from a human donor who received a COVID-19 vaccine. The CDR3 runs from the conserved cysteine through the conserved F or W. Fields, in order: CDR3 DNA, CDR3 protein, J gene, clone size, V gene, D gene. A D gene is named only where the DNA matches it firmly. Clone sizes are given selectively: once, few, many, or a class where the clone is expanded.

DNA: TGTGCCAGCAGTCGAAATACGGATAATTCACCCCTCCACTTT; CDR3: CASSRNTDNSPLHF; J: TRBJ1-6; size: few; V: TRBV6-2/TRBV6-3; D: .
DNA: TGCGCCAGCAGCTCGAGAGGGGAAATCCCTGGAAACACCATATATTTT; CDR3: CASSSRGEIPGNTIYF; J: TRBJ1-3; size: .; V: TRBV5-1; D: .
DNA: TGTGCCAGCAGTGAAGTCCGGTGGCAGGGTTCTAGCCCCCAGCATTTT; CDR3: CASSEVRWQGSSPQHF; J: TRBJ1-5; size: .; V: TRBV2; D: .
DNA: TGTGCCAGCAGTTACTCTTCCGTGAACACTGAAGCTTTCTTT; CDR3: CASSYSSVNTEAFF; J: TRBJ1-1; size: .; V: TRBV6-5; D: .
DNA: TGTGCCAGCAGCAGTAACCGGGACCCCTTTCGTGAAAAACTGTTTTTT; CDR3: CASSSNRDPFREKLFF; J: TRBJ1-4; size: few; V: TRBV7-8; D: .
DNA: TGTGCCAGCAGCGCCCGACAGGGGCTGGGGTGGGAGACCCAGTACTTC; CDR3: CASSARQGLGWETQYF; J: TRBJ2-5; size: once; V: TRBV9; D: TRBD1
DNA: TGTGCCAGCAGTACCGGGACAGGGGGCGAGATTCCGCAGTTCTTC; CDR3: CASSTGTGGEIPQFF; J: TRBJ2-1; size: .; V: TRBV6-6; D: TRBD1
DNA: TGTGCCAGCCCGTCTCAGTCACGCGTTGGGAAGGGATGGGTTCAGCCCCAGCATTTT; CDR3: CASPSQSRVGKGWVQPQHF; J: TRBJ1-5; size: .; V: TRBV21-1; D: .
DNA: TGCGCCAGCAGCAACAGGGGGCGGGGGGAGACCCAGTACTTC; CDR3: CASSNRGRGETQYF; J: TRBJ2-5; size: .; V: TRBV4-1; D: TRBD1
DNA: TGTGCCAGCAGTCCATCGGCGACCACCTTTAGCAATCAGCCCCAGCATTTT; CDR3: CASSPSATTFSNQPQHF; J: TRBJ1-5; size: .; V: TRBV6-6; D: .
DNA: TGTGCCATGAGTCGAGACAACGGGGAGCTGTTTTTT; CDR3: CAMSRDNGELFF; J: TRBJ2-2; size: .; V: TRBV10-3; D: .
DNA: TGTGCCAGCAGCCGTGACAGGGCCACTGAAGCTTTCTTT; CDR3: CASSRDRATEAFF; J: TRBJ1-1; size: .; V: TRBV3-1/TRBV3-2; D: TRBD1
DNA: TGTGCCAGCAATCGTGGCCGGGCCTTTGTTTACAATGAGCAGTTCTTC; CDR3: CASNRGRAFVYNEQFF; J: TRBJ2-1; size: .; V: TRBV7-9; D: .
DNA: TGCGCCAGCAGCATGCGACAGGTAGGAGAGACCCAGTACTTC; CDR3: CASSMRQVGETQYF; J: TRBJ2-5; size: once; V: TRBV5-1; D: .
DNA: TGCGCCAGCAGCTCTGGGGCTGGGGCCAACGTCCTGACTTTC; CDR3: CASSSGAGANVLTF; J: TRBJ2-6; size: few; V: TRBV5-1; D: .
DNA: TGTGCCAGCAGCACACAATTTAGCACAGATACGCAGTATTTT; CDR3: CASSTQFSTDTQYF; J: TRBJ2-3; size: .; V: TRBV7-2; D: .
DNA: TGTGCCACCAGTGATCCTCGGGGGGCCCTCGGGTCTGGGGCCAACGTCCTGACTTTC; CDR3: CATSDPRGALGSGANVLTF; J: TRBJ2-6; size: .; V: TRBV24-1; D: .
DNA: TGTGCCAGCAGCCTCAGGGGGCTGGCTGAAGCTTTCTTT; CDR3: CASSLRGLAEAFF; J: TRBJ1-1; size: .; V: TRBV5-8; D: TRBD1
DNA: TGTGCCAGCATTCGTGGGGGCGCCTACTATGGCTACACCTTC; CDR3: CASIRGGAYYGYTF; J: TRBJ1-2; size: .; V: TRBV28; D: .
DNA: TGCGCCAGCAGCTTGGGATGGGCAGGGGGCGCGGGAGAGACCCAGTACTTC; CDR3: CASSLGWAGGAGETQYF; J: TRBJ2-5; size: once; V: TRBV5-1; D: TRBD1
DNA: TGCAGCGTGTTACAGGGGGCGGATGAAAAACTGTTTTTT; CDR3: CSVLQGADEKLFF; J: TRBJ1-4; size: .; V: TRBV29-1; D: TRBD1
DNA: TGTGCCAGCAGATCCGACGGGAACTATGGCTACACCTTC; CDR3: CASRSDGNYGYTF; J: TRBJ1-2; size: .; V: TRBV12-3/TRBV12-4; D: .
DNA: TGTGCCAGACTACAGGGGGCGTATCAGCCCCAGCATTTT; CDR3: CARLQGAYQPQHF; J: TRBJ1-5; size: few; V: TRBV6-5; D: TRBD1
DNA: TGTGCCAGCAGCGCAAGGGTACTAGCGGGGGGGAGCTCCTACAATGAGCAGTTCTTC; CDR3: CASSARVLAGGSSYNEQFF; J: TRBJ2-1; size: .; V: TRBV9; D: TRBD2
DNA: TGTGCCACCAGCAGATCAAACCGAAATTCACCCCTCCACTTT; CDR3: CATSRSNRNSPLHF; J: TRBJ1-6; size: once; V: TRBV15; D: .
DNA: TGTGCCAGCAGCTTTGGCGACATTGGGACCGGGGAGCTGTTTTTT; CDR3: CASSFGDIGTGELFF; J: TRBJ2-2; size: .; V: TRBV5-6; D: .
DNA: TGTGCCATCAATTCGGGGATGGGGGAGACCCAGTACTTC; CDR3: CAINSGMGETQYF; J: TRBJ2-5; size: .; V: TRBV10-3; D: .
DNA: TGCGCCAGCAGCTCGATACCAGGGCCAGGGGGCACAGATACGCAGTATTTT; CDR3: CASSSIPGPGGTDTQYF; J: TRBJ2-3; size: .; V: TRBV5-1; D: .
DNA: TGTGCCAGCAGTGGACAGGGTATCAATGAGCAGTTCTTC; CDR3: CASSGQGINEQFF; J: TRBJ2-1; size: .; V: TRBV6-6; D: TRBD1
DNA: TGTGCCAGCAGTTTATACCCCCCGGGCAGGCTCACCACTGAAGCTTTCTTT; CDR3: CASSLYPPGRLTTEAFF; J: TRBJ1-1; size: .; V: TRBV28; D: .
DNA: TGCAGCGGCTCATTTTTCCCCTATGGCTACACCTTC; CDR3: CSGSFFPYGYTF; J: TRBJ1-2; size: .; V: TRBV29-1; D: .
DNA: TGCGCCAGCAGCCCACTAACAGGGGGCGCATCCTATGGCTACACCTTC; CDR3: CASSPLTGGASYGYTF; J: TRBJ1-2; size: .; V: TRBV5-1; D: TRBD1
DNA: TGTGCCAGCAGCTTATTCGGACAGTTCCCTTACTCTGGAAACACCATATATTTT; CDR3: CASSLFGQFPYSGNTIYF; J: TRBJ1-3; size: .; V: TRBV7-6; D: .
DNA: TGTGCCAGCAGTGTGACAGAGAACACTGAAGCTTTCTTT; CDR3: CASSVTENTEAFF; J: TRBJ1-1; size: .; V: TRBV6-4; D: .
DNA: TGTGCCAGCAGCTTGGCCCGGATCGATACGCAGTATTTT; CDR3: CASSLARIDTQYF; J: TRBJ2-3; size: .; V: TRBV5-8; D: .
DNA: TGCGCCAGCAGCTTGACAGGGGACTATGGCTACACCTTC; CDR3: CASSLTGDYGYTF; J: TRBJ1-2; size: few; V: TRBV5-1; D: TRBD1
DNA: TGTGCCAGCATCGGGACAGGCGGAAACACCATATATTTT; CDR3: CASIGTGGNTIYF; J: TRBJ1-3; size: once; V: TRBV6-5; D: TRBD1
DNA: TGTGCCAGCAGCCAACAGGGGGCAGATACGCAGTATTTT; CDR3: CASSQQGADTQYF; J: TRBJ2-3; size: .; V: TRBV7-2; D: TRBD1
DNA: TGCGCCAGCAGCTATGGGGGAACAGGGGCCCTTCGAGACTACACCTTC; CDR3: CASSYGGTGALRDYTF; J: TRBJ1-2; size: .; V: TRBV5-1; D: TRBD1
DNA: TGTGCCAGCGCGGTTTGGGAAACGCAGTATTTT; CDR3: CASAVWETQYF; J: TRBJ2-3; size: .; V: TRBV2; D: .
DNA: TGTGCCAGCAGTTCCCCTCAAGGCGGCAATCAGCCCCAGCATTTT; CDR3: CASSSPQGGNQPQHF; J: TRBJ1-5; size: few; V: TRBV28; D: .
DNA: TGTGCCACCAGTGGCTGGGGGACAGATACGCAGTATTTT; CDR3: CATSGWGTDTQYF; J: TRBJ2-3; size: .; V: TRBV24-1; D: .
DNA: TGTGCCAGCAGCTTAGGACAGATGAACACTGAAGCTTTCTTT; CDR3: CASSLGQMNTEAFF; J: TRBJ1-1; size: .; V: TRBV28; D: .
DNA: TGTGCCAGCAGCCCTCAAGTTGTGACAGCCACTCATGCTGAGCAGTTCTTC; CDR3: CASSPQVVTATHAEQFF; J: TRBJ2-1; size: .; V: TRBV5-5; D: .
DNA: TGCGCCAGCAGCCAAGCTTCCATTATCGGGAACGGAATTCAGCCCCAGCATTTT; CDR3: CASSQASIIGNGIQPQHF; J: TRBJ1-5; size: .; V: TRBV4-3; D: .